This entry lists 19 T cell receptor beta chains sequenced from one sample in a study of blood T cell dynamics during melanoma immunotherapy. The time point: pre-treatment baseline. The table came from immunoSEQ multiplex PCR; TCRdb's copy has only in-frame clones and leaves some out. The sample yields around 13,000 clones, about four fifths seen once. The material was blood, obtained from a patient treated with checkpoint blockade. Every receptor here comes from a human donor with melanoma.

This chain connects TRBV25-1 to TRBJ2-1, with 7 nucleotides matching TRBD2. There are 16 residues in the CDR3. Per the germline V gene, CDR1 is MGHDK and CDR2 is SYGVNS. Germline trimming cut 5 bases from V and 1 base from J; bases unmatched to any gene: 8. Here the CDR3 reads CASSPGRSSSYNEQFF. CDR3 DNA sequence: TGTGCCAGCAGTCCCGGGAGGTCGTCGTCCTACAATGAGCAGTTCTTC.

The V gene is TRBV6-5, the J gene TRBJ2-7; 8 bases line up with TRBD1. The junction had 9 bases not matched to a gene; V was cut back by 5 bases and J by 6 bases. Germline values: CDR1 MNHEY, CDR2 SVGAGI. The CDR3 loop spans 14 amino acids. This CDR3 reads CASSPTLRGREQYF. CDR3 nucleotides: TGTGCCAGCAGTCCGACCCTCAGGGGGCGCGAGCAGTACTTC.

This chain connects TRBV6-5 to TRBJ2-2, with D perhaps TRBD2 (6 bases). CDR1 is MNHEY and CDR2 is SVGAGI in the germline V gene. This CDR3 region has 14 residues. The V end lost 7 bases, the J end lost 6 bases, and 15 bases lay between the germline ends. The CDR3 here is CASNEGGVPGELFF. For the CDR3, the DNA is TGTGCCAGCAACGAGGGCGGGGTGCCCGGGGAGCTGTTTTTT.

The V call is TRBV5-1, the J call TRBJ2-1; 9 nucleotides line up with TRBD2. V was pared by 2 bases and J by 9 bases, with 6 bases of the junction left unmatched. CDR1 SGHRS and CDR2 YFSETQ come from the germline V gene. The CDR3 runs 14 residues. CDR3 sequence: CASSFFSGGSEQFF. The CDR3 nucleotides are TGCGCCAGCAGCTTTTTCAGCGGGGGGTCTGAGCAGTTCTTC. Full variable domain (remainder filled in from reference TRBV5-1 and TRBJ2-1): KAGVTQTPRYLIKTRGQQVTLSCSPISGHRSVSWYQQTPGQGLQFLFEYFSETQRNKGNFPGRFSGRQFSNSRSEMNVSTLELGDSALYLCASSFFSGGSEQFFGPGTRLTVL.

The chain employs TRBV10-3 and TRBJ2-1, with TRBD2 matching 7 bases. In germline, CDR1 is ENHRY, CDR2 SYGVKD. The CDR3 has 14 residues. Unmatched junction bases numbered 5, after V lost 4 bases and J lost 5 bases. The CDR3 sequence is CAISVAGVDNEQFF. CDR3 nucleotide sequence: TGTGCCATCAGTGTGGCGGGAGTAGACAATGAGCAGTTCTTC.

The rearrangement joins TRBV18 to TRBJ2-3, with D hard to call. With 5 bases removed from V and 5 bases from J, the gap between germline ends came to 5 bases. This CDR3 comprises 11 residues. Germline CDR1 reads KGHSH; CDR2 reads LQKENI. CDR3 amino acids: CASSYGDTQYF. CDR3 sequence (DNA): TGTGCCAGCTCATACGGAGATACGCAGTATTTT.

CDR3 coding DNA: TGTGCCAGCAGGAAAAACAGGGGGTCGAACACTGAAGCTTTCTTT. Its protein product is CASRKNRGSNTEAFF. The chain has TRBV2 and TRBJ1-1, with 8 nucleotides matching TRBD1. The V gene end was trimmed by 6 bases and the J gene end by 1 base; junction bases not matched to a gene: 7. This CDR3 is built from 15 residues. Germline loops: CDR1 SNHLY, CDR2 FYNNEI.

The rearrangement links TRBV27 to TRBJ1-6; D is possibly TRBD1 (6 bases). Germline V gene data show CDR1 as MNHEY and CDR2 as SMNVEV (reference sequence). The CDR3 runs 16 residues. Trimming removed 8 bases from V and 10 bases from J, with 24 bases in between. DNA of the CDR3: TGTGCCAGCCGCCCCCAAGGGGGGTCAATGGGATCACCCCTCCACTTT. This sequence encodes CASRPQGGSMGSPLHF.

The sample holds a few counts of this clone. This chain uses TRBV19 with TRBJ1-3; D is undetermined. The CDR3 totals 16 residues. Trimming left V 0 bases short and J 0 bases short, with 9 bases between. The germline gives CDR1 LNHDA, CDR2 SQIVND (reference sequence). This chain's CDR3 is CASSIDQPSSGNTIYF. The CDR3 DNA reads as TGTGCCAGTAGTATAGATCAACCGAGCTCTGGAAACACCATATATTTT.

The CDR3 nucleotides read TGTGCCAGCAGTGACTCAGGGGACACCGGGGAGCTGTTTTTT. It yields the protein CASSDSGDTGELFF. The rearrangement links TRBV6-4 to TRBJ2-2, with D perhaps matching TRBD1 (5 bases). Germline loops: CDR1 MRHNA, CDR2 SNTAGT. The CDR3 is made up of 14 amino acids. Trimming removed 0 bases from V and 3 bases from J, with 5 bases in between.

V and J are TRBV28 and TRBJ2-2, with 7 bases identical to TRBD2. From germline, CDR1 is MDHEN and CDR2 SYDVKM. Unmatched junction bases numbered 5, after V lost 5 bases and J lost 2 bases. CDR3 length equals 15 residues. The CDR3 spells CASSVPAGNTGELFF. The CDR3 DNA reads as TGTGCCAGCAGTGTTCCAGCGGGAAACACCGGGGAGCTGTTTTTT.

In its sample, this clone was seen once. The rearrangement joins TRBV2 to TRBJ2-7; D may be TRBD1 or TRBD2 (5 bases each). Per the germline V gene, CDR1 is SNHLY and CDR2 is FYNNEI. Deletions cut 8 bases from V and 3 bases from J, with 20 bases between. CDR3 length equals 15 residues. This CDR3 reads CASQESGLDHYEQYF. The CDR3 nucleotides are TGTGCCAGCCAAGAATCGGGGCTAGACCACTACGAGCAGTACTTC.

This chain joins TRBV25-1 and TRBJ1-1; possible D gene TRBD1, 5 bases. CDR1 is MGHDK and CDR2 is SYGVNS in the germline V gene. The CDR3 has 14 residues. Trimming shortened V by 6 bases and J by 5 bases, and 16 bases separated the two germline ends. The CDR3 DNA sequence: TGTGCCAGCAGCTCAGGGAAGGGGAGGACTGAAGCTTTCTTT. Protein sequence: CASSSGKGRTEAFF.

The chain combines TRBV6-5 with TRBJ2-2; tentatively, D is TRBD2 (6 bases). This CDR3 spans 14 amino acids. V lost 3 bases to trimming and J lost 5 bases, with 10 bases between them. The germline V gene encodes CDR1 MNHEY and CDR2 SVGAGI. The CDR3 protein is CASSYQGGTGELFF. The CDR3 nucleotides read TGTGCCAGCAGTTATCAGGGAGGTACCGGGGAGCTGTTTTTT.

The chain has TRBV10-1 and TRBJ2-3; D gene uncertain. This CDR3 contains 15 residues. V was cut by 6 bases and J by 2 bases, with 15 bases left in between. Per the germline V gene, CDR1 is WNHNN and CDR2 is SYGVQD (reference sequence). The CDR3 loop is CASRTYCTFTDTQYF. Here the CDR3 DNA reads TGCGCCAGCAGAACTTATTGTACTTTCACAGATACGCAGTATTTT.

This sequence joins TRBV29-1 and TRBJ2-1; no firm D call. Looked up from germline, CDR1 is SQVTM and CDR2 is ANQGSEA. This CDR3 is 8 amino acids long. Deletions cut 3 bases from V and 13 bases from J, with 4 bases between. CDR3 amino acids: CSVDDQFF. CDR3 nucleotide sequence: TGCAGCGTTGACGACCAGTTCTTC.

V gene TRBV16 combines with J gene TRBJ2-7; D is unclear. Trimming shortened V by 0 bases and J by 0 bases, and 3 bases separated the two germline ends. This CDR3 region has 13 residues. CDR1 and CDR2 (germline): KGHSY, FQNENV. CDR3 region: CASSQSYSYEQYF. For the CDR3, the DNA is TGTGCCAGCAGCCAATCTTACTCCTACGAGCAGTACTTC.

The rearrangement links TRBV19 to TRBJ1-1; D is possibly TRBD1 (5 bases). V was pared by 5 bases and J by 1 base, with 14 bases between. This CDR3 comprises 15 residues. Per the germline V gene, CDR1 is LNHDA and CDR2 is SQIVND (reference sequence). The CDR3 protein is CASSPTGGANTEAFF. The CDR3, as DNA: TGTGCCAGTAGTCCGACCGGAGGGGCGAACACTGAAGCTTTCTTT. Complete variable domain (other parts from reference TRBV19 and TRBJ1-1): DGGITQSPKYLFRKEGQNVTLSCEQNLNHDAMYWYRQDPGQGLRLIYYSQIVNDFQKGDIAEGYSVSREKKESFPLTVTSAQKNPTAFYLCASSPTGGANTEAFFGQGTRLTVV.

This sequence joins TRBV5-1 and TRBJ2-2; the match to TRBD1 covers 8 bases. The CDR3 is made up of 19 amino acids. CDR1 is SGHRS and CDR2 is YFSETQ in the germline V gene. The J segment lost 0 bases and the V segment lost 0 bases, leaving 10 bases of the junction unmatched. CDR3 in amino acids: CASSLETLPGGANTGELFF. The DNA of the CDR3 is TGCGCCAGCAGCTTGGAAACCCTCCCAGGGGGCGCGAACACCGGGGAGCTGTTTTTT.